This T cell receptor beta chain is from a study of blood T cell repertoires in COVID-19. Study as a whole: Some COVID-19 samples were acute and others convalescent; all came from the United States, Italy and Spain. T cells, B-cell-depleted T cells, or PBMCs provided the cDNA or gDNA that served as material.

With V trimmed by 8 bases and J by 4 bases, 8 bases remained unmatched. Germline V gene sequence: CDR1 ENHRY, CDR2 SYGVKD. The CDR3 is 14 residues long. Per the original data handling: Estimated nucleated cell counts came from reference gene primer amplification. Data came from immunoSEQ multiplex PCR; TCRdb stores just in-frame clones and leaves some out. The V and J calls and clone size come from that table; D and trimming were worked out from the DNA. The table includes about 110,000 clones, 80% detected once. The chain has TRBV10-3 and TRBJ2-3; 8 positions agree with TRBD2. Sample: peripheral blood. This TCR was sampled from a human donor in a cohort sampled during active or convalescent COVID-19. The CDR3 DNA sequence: TGTGCCATCCGGGGGGGAGAGATGGCAGATACGCAGTATTTT. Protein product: CAIRGGEMADTQYF.